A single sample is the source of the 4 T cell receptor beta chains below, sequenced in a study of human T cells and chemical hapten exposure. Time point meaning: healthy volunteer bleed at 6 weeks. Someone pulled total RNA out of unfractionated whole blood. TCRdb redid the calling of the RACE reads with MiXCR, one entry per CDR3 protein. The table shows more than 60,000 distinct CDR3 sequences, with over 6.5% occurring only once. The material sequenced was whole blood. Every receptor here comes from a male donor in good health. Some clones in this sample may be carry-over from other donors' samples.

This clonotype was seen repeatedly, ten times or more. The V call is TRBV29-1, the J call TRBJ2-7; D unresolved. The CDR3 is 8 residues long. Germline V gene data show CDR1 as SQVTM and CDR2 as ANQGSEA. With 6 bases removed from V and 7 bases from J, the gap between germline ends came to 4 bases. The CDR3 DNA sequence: TGCAGCGTAAGGGAGCAGTACTTC. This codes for CSVREQYF.

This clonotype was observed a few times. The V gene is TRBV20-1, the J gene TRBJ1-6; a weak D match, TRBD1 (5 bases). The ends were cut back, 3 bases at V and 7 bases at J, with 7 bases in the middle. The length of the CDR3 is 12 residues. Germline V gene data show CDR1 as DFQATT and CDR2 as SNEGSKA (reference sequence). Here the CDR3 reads CSARGGNSPLHF. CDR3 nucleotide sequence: TGCAGTGCTAGGGGGGGGAATTCACCCCTCCACTTT.

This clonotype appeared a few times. CDR3 coding DNA: TGTGCCAGCAGTTACGACGGCCTGAACACTGAAGCTTTCTTT. Translated: CASSYDGLNTEAFF. This chain uses TRBV6-2 or TRBV6-3 with TRBJ1-1; D is unresolved. V lost 2 bases and J lost 0, with 7 bases in between. The CDR3 covers 14 residues. Per germline, CDR1 MNHEY and CDR2 SVGEGT.

In DNA, the CDR3 is TGCGCCAGCAGCTTGGAGGGACACGGGAGAGAGACCCAGTACTTC. Translated: CASSLEGHGRETQYF. The chain carries TRBV5-1 and TRBJ2-5; D could derive from TRBD1 or TRBD2 (6 bases each). CDR3 length: 15 residues. Trimming took 0 bases from V and 4 from J, leaving 13 bases between them. Germline lookup yields CDR1 SGHRS and CDR2 YFSETQ.